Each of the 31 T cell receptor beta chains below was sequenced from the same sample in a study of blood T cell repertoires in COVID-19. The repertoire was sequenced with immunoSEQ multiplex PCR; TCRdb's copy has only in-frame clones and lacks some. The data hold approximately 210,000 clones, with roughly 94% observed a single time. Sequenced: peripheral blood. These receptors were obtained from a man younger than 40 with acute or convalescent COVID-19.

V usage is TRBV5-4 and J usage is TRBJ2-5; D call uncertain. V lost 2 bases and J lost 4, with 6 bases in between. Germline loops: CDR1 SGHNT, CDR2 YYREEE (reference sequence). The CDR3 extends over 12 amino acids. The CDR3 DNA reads TGTGCCAGCAGCTTATCGAGAGAGACCCAGTACTTC. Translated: CASSLSRETQYF.

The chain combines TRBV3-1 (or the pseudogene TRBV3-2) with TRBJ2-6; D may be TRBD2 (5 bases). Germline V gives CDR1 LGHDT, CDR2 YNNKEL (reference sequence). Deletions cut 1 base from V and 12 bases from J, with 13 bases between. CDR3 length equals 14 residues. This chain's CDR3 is CASSQAQRPRVLTF. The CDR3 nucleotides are TGTGCCAGCAGCCAAGCGCAGCGGCCTCGCGTCCTGACTTTC.

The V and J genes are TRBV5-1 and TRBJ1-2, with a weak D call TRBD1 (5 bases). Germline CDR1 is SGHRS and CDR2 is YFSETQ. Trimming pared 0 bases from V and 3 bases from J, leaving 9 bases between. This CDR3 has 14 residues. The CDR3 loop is CASSLVRVDYGYTF. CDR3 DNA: TGCGCCAGCAGCTTGGTCAGGGTGGACTATGGCTACACCTTC.

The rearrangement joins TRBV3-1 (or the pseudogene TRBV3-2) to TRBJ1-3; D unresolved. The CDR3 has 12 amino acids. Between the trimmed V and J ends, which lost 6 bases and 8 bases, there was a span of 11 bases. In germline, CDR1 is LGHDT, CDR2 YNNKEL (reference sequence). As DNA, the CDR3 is TGTGCCAGCAGAACGGATGCGGACACCATATATTTT. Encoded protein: CASRTDADTIYF.

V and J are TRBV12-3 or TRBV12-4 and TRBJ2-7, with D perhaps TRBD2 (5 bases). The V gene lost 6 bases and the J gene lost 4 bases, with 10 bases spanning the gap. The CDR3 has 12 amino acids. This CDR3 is CASRFGVYEQYF. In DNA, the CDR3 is TGTGCCAGCAGATTCGGGGTATACGAGCAGTACTTC.

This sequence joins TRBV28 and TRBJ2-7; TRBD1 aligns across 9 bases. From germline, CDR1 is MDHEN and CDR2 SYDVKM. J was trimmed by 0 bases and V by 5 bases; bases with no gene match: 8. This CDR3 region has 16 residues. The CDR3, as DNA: TGTGCCAGCAGTCTTTTGGGGACAGGGCTCTCCTACGAGCAGTACTTC. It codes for CASSLLGTGLSYEQYF.

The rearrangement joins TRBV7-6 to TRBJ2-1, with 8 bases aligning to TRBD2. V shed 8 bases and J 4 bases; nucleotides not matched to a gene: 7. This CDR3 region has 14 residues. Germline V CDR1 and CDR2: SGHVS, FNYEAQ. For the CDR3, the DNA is TGTGCCAGCTCGCGGGGGGCCCCGTACAATGAGCAGTTCTTC. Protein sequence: CASSRGAPYNEQFF.

For the CDR3, the DNA is TGTGCCAGCAGCTTAAGACAGGGGGTCTACGAGCAGTACTTC. It is translated as CASSLRQGVYEQYF. V usage is TRBV6-5 and J usage is TRBJ2-7; TRBD1 matches 9 bases. V gave up 6 bases and J gave up 3 bases; unmatched junction bases: 6. CDR1 is MNHEY and CDR2 is SVGAGI in the germline V gene. This CDR3 comprises 14 residues.

In DNA form, the CDR3 reads TGTGCCAGCAGCTGGGACAGGGGGTCGGTAGAGCAGTACTTC. Its translation is CASSWDRGSVEQYF. V gene TRBV5-4 combines with J gene TRBJ2-7; 11 bases line up with TRBD1. The CDR3 extends over 14 amino acids. The V gene end was trimmed by 3 bases and the J gene end by 7 bases; junction bases not matched to a gene: 6. CDR1 SGHNT and CDR2 YYREEE come from the germline V gene (reference sequence).

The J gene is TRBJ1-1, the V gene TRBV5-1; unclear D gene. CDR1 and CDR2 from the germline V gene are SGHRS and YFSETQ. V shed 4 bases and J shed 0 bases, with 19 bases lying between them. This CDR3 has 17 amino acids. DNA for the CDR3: TGCGCCAGCAGCCCCGGGGAGGCCTGGGTCCTGAACACTGAAGCTTTCTTT. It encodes CASSPGEAWVLNTEAFF.

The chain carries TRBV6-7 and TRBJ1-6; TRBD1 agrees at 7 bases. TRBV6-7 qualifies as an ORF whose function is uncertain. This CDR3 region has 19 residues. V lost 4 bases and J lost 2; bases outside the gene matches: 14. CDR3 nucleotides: TGTGCCAGCAGTTCCCCCAGGGGGGCCAACAACCCCTATAATTCACCCCTCCACTTT. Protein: CASSSPRGANNPYNSPLHF.

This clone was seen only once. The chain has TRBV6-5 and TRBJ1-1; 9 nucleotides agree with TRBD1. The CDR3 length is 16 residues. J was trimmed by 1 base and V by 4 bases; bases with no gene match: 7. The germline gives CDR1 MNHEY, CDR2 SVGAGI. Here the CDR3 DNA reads TGTGCCAGCAGTTTCCTGCCGGGACAGGGGAACACTGAAGCTTTCTTT. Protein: CASSFLPGQGNTEAFF.

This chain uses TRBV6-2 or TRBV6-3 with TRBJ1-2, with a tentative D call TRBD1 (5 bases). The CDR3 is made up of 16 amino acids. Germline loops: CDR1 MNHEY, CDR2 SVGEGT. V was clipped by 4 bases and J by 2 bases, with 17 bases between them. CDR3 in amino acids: CASSSPYTRVNYGYTF. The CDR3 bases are TGTGCCAGCAGTTCACCATACACCAGGGTGAACTATGGCTACACCTTC.

CDR3 nucleotide sequence: TGTGCCAGCGGCAACAATGAGCAGTTCTTC. This sequence encodes CASGNNEQFF. The chain recombines TRBV27 with TRBJ2-1; D not certain. Trimming removed 8 bases from V and 5 bases from J, with 4 bases in between. CDR1 is MNHEY, CDR2 SMNVEV, per germline (reference sequence). The CDR3 contains 10 residues.

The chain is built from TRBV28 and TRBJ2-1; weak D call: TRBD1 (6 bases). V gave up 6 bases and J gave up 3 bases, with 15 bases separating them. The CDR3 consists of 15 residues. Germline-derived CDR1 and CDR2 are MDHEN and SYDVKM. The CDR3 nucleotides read TGTGCCAGCAGACCACAGGGTTCGGGCTACAATGAGCAGTTCTTC. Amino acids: CASRPQGSGYNEQFF.

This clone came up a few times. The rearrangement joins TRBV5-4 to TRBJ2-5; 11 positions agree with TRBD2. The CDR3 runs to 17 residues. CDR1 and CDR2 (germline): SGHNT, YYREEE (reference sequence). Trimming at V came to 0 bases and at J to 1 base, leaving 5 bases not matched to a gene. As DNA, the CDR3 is TGTGCCAGCAGCTTGGGGGTAGCGGGGGGGCCCCAAGAGACCCAGTACTTC. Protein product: CASSLGVAGGPQETQYF.

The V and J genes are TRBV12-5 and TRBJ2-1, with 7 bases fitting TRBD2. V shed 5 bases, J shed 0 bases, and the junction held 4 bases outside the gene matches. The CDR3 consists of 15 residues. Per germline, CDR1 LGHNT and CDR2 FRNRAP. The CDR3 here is CASGRKRDSYNEQFF. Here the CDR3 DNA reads TGTGCTAGTGGTCGAAAGCGGGACTCCTACAATGAGCAGTTCTTC.

CDR3 nucleotides: TGTGCCACCAAGGGCGGGGCCACCTACAATGAGCAGTTCTTC. It yields the protein CATKGGATYNEQFF. The chain recombines TRBV19 with TRBJ2-1, with a weak D call TRBD2 (6 bases). Per germline, CDR1 LNHDA and CDR2 SQIVND (reference sequence). CDR3 length: 14 residues. V lost 10 bases, J lost 2 bases, and 15 bases lay in between.

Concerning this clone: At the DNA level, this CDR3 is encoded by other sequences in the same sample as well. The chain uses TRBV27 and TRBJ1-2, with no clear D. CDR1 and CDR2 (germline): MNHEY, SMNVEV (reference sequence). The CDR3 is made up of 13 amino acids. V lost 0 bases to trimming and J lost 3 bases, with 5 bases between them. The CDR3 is CASSLSRDYGYTF. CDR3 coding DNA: TGTGCCAGCAGTTTATCGAGAGACTATGGCTACACCTTC.

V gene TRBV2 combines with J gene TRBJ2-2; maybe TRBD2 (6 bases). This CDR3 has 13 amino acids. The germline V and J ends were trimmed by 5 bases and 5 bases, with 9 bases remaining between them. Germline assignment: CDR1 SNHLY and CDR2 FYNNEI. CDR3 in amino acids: CASSFRGTGELFF. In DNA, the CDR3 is TGTGCCAGCAGTTTTCGGGGGACCGGGGAGCTGTTTTTT.

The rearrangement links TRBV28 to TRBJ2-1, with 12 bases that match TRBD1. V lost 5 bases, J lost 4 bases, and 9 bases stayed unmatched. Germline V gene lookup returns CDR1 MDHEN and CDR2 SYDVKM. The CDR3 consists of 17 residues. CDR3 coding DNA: TGTGCCAGCAGTGCGGGGACAGGGGGCGTCATTTACAATGAGCAGTTCTTC. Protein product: CASSAGTGGVIYNEQFF.

CDR3 amino acids: CASSLRVVSNNEQFF. The CDR3 DNA reads as TGTGCCAGCAGCTTGAGGGTGGTTAGCAACAATGAGCAGTTCTTC. The V and J genes are TRBV7-9 and TRBJ2-1; tentatively, D is TRBD2 (5 bases). In germline, CDR1 is SEHNR, CDR2 FQNEAQ (reference sequence). The V end was cut by 3 bases, the J end by 5 bases, with 14 bases between. CDR3 length equals 15 residues. Full variable domain (remainder filled in from reference TRBV7-9 and TRBJ2-1): DTGVSQNPRHKITKRGQNVTFRCDPISEHNRLYWYRQTLGQGPEFLTYFQNEAQLEKSRLLSDRFSAERPKGSFSTLEIQRTEQGDSAMYLCASSLRVVSNNEQFFGPGTRLTVL.

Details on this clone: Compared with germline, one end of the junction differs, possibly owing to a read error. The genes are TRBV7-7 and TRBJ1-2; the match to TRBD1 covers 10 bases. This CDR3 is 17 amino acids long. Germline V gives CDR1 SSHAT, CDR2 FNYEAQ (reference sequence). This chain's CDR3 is CASSLGDRGPSNYGYTF. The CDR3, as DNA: TGTGCTAGCAGCTTAGGGGACAGGGGTCCCTCAAACTATGGCTACACCTTC.

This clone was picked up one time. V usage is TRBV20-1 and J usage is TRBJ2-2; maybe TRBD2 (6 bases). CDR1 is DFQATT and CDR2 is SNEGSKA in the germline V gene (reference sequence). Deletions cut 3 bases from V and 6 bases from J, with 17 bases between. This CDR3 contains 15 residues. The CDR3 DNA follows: TGCAGTGCTAGTGAACTAGCAGGCGTCGCCGGGGAGCTGTTTTTT. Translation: CSASELAGVAGELFF.

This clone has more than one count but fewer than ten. For the CDR3, the DNA is TGTGCCAGCAGGGGGACAGGGAACACTGAAGCTTTCTTT. Its protein is CASRGTGNTEAFF. V usage is TRBV28 and J usage is TRBJ1-1; the match to TRBD1 covers 8 bases. The CDR3 is made up of 13 amino acids. V gave up 6 bases and J gave up 1 base; unmatched junction bases: 1. Germline V CDR1 and CDR2: MDHEN, SYDVKM.

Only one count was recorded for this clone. The CDR3 DNA reads TGCAGCGTCCGTCCCGGGACTAGCGGGGCCCCCCCGTTCTTC. Its translation: CSVRPGTSGAPPFF. This chain connects TRBV29-1 to TRBJ2-1, with TRBD2 identical over 13 bases. The CDR3 consists of 14 residues. V gave up 6 bases and J gave up 15 bases; unmatched junction bases: 14. In germline, CDR1 is SQVTM, CDR2 ANQGSEA.

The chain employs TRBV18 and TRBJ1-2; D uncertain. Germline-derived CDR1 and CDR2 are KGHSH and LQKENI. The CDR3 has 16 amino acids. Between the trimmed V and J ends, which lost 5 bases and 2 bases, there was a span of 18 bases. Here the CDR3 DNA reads TGTGCCAGCTCAACATCCCCGGCGGGGTGGAACTATGGCTACACCTTC. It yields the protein CASSTSPAGWNYGYTF.

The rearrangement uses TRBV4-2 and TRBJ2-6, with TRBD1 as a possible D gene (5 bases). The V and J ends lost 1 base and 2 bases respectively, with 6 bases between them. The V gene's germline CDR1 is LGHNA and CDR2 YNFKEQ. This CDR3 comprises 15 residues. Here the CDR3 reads CASSQGTTGANVLTF. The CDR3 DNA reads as TGTGCCAGCAGCCAAGGGACAACTGGGGCCAACGTCCTGACTTTC.

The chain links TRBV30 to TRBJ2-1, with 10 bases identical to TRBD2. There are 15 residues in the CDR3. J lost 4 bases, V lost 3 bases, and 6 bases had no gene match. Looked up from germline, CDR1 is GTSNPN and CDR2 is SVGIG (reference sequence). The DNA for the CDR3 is TGTGCCTGGAGAGAAGCGGGAGGGCCGTACAATGAGCAGTTCTTC. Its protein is CAWREAGGPYNEQFF.

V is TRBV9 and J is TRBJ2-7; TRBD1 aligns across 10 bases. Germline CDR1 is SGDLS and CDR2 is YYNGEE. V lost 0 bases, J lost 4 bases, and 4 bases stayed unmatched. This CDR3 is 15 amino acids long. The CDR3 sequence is CASSVGQGALYEQYF. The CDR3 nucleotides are TGTGCCAGCAGCGTAGGACAGGGGGCTCTATACGAGCAGTACTTC. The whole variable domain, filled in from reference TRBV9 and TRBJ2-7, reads DSGVTQTPKHLITATGQRVTLRCSPRSGDLSVYWYQQSLDQGLQFLIQYYNGEERAKGNILERFSAQQFPDLHSELNLSSLELGDSALYFCASSVGQGALYEQYFGPGTRLTVT.

The CDR3 reads CSVLPSGGTDTQYF. CDR3 DNA: TGCAGCGTTCTACCTAGCGGGGGCACAGATACGCAGTATTTT. V and J are TRBV29-1 and TRBJ2-3; 9 nucleotides line up with TRBD2. The J segment lost 1 base and the V segment lost 5 bases, leaving 4 bases of the junction unmatched. The CDR3 loop spans 14 amino acids. Germline V gives CDR1 SQVTM, CDR2 ANQGSEA.